This T cell receptor (beta chain) derives from a study of molecular identifiers for immune sequencing clone quantification. Study-level points and caveats: Whereas clones above 20 RNA copies held under 1% of naive-cell molecules, they held over 97% of effector molecules.

Concerning this clonotype: Its antigen is not known.

This CDR3 is built from 15 residues. Germline CDR1 and CDR2: LGHNA and YSLEER. Trimming took off 0 bases at V and 4 bases at J, with 12 bases between the two ends. TCRdb re-analysed the PCR reads in MiXCR, keeping a single row per CDR3 protein. The sample carries under 350,000 distinct CDR3 sequences, roughly 24% recorded once. From about 19,000 to 1,100,000 sorted cells, naive CD8 libraries were generated with 10%, 30% or 50% RNA. For naive CD8 T cells, sorting used the CD8+CD4-CCR7+CD45RA+ phenotype. This chain joins TRBV4-3 and TRBJ1-2; D not resolved. The TCR was taken from a human donor in good health. Some libraries in this study had Jurkat cell RNA spiked in. The specimen was naive CD8+ T cells from blood, with Jurkat cell RNA spiked in. The subset here: FACS-sorted CD8+CD4-CCR7+CD45RA+ naive T cells. The CDR3 coding sequence is TGCGCCAGCAGCCAAGAAGGCCATCCGGTCTATGGCTACACCTTC. It translates to CASSQEGHPVYGYTF.